This TCR beta chain was retrieved from a study of neoadjuvant anti-PD-1 for oral cavity cancer. Using immunoSEQ multiplex PCR, the repertoire was profiled, and TCRdb retains in-frame clones only, with some absent. Among 30,000 to 40,000 clones, about 87% were seen once, and the ten largest hold about 4%. The specimen comprised PBMCs, sampled before nivolumab (anti-PD-1) treatment. This TCR derives from a person aged 40-85 years with oral cavity squamous cell carcinoma.

The CDR3 region is CASTGRGYGYTF. Written as DNA, the CDR3 is TGTGCCAGTACGGGCAGGGGGTATGGCTACACCTTC. The V gene is TRBV19, the J gene TRBJ1-2, with TRBD1 identical over 7 bases. V lost 7 bases, J lost 5 bases, and 4 bases stayed unmatched. This CDR3 is 12 amino acids long. The germline CDR1 and CDR2 sequences are LNHDA and SQIVND (reference sequence).